The next 15 T cell receptor beta chains were all read from a single sample in a study of neoadjuvant anti-PD-1 for oral cavity cancer. Clones were read by immunoSEQ multiplex PCR, and TCRdb kept only the in-frame ones, dropping some. The sample contains 15,000 to 20,000 clones, about two thirds of which appear only once. This sample comprised PBMCs, obtained before nivolumab (anti-PD-1) treatment. These receptors came from a person aged 35 to 85 with oral cavity squamous cell carcinoma.

This rearrangement joins TRBV6-5 to TRBJ2-3; 7 bases are a match to TRBD2. The germline V gene has CDR1 MNHEY and CDR2 SVGAGI. The CDR3 is made up of 13 amino acids. Losses at the gene ends were 8 bases for V and 2 bases for J; bases not matched to a gene: 4. In nucleotides, the CDR3 is TGTGCCAGCTGGGAGGGCTTCACAGATACGCAGTATTTT. It specifies CASWEGFTDTQYF.

This rearrangement joins TRBV2 to TRBJ2-1; D gene unclear. The CDR3 covers 15 residues. Germline V lookup: CDR1 SNHLY, CDR2 FYNNEI. V was clipped by 3 bases and J by 0 bases, with 9 bases between them. The CDR3 is CASSEAQNSYNEQFF. In nucleotides, the CDR3 is TGTGCCAGCAGTGAGGCACAAAACTCCTACAATGAGCAGTTCTTC.

The chain employs TRBV4-2 and TRBJ2-7, with D perhaps TRBD1 (5 bases). Trimming took off 0 bases at V and 2 bases at J, with 5 bases between the two ends. Germline V gene lookup returns CDR1 LGHNA and CDR2 YNFKEQ. This CDR3 is 13 amino acids long. The CDR3 loop reads CASSQDRAYEQYF. The CDR3 DNA follows: TGTGCCAGCAGCCAAGACAGGGCCTACGAGCAGTACTTC.

The V gene is TRBV30, the J gene TRBJ2-2; tentatively, D is TRBD2 (6 bases). Germline loops: CDR1 GTSNPN, CDR2 SVGIG (reference sequence). There are 14 residues in the CDR3. The V and J ends lost 0 bases and 5 bases respectively, with 10 bases between them. The CDR3 here is CAWSVQGGTGELFF. The DNA for the CDR3 is TGTGCCTGGAGTGTCCAGGGAGGAACCGGGGAGCTGTTTTTT.

The chain employs TRBV6-5 and TRBJ1-1; D uncertain. The germline V gene encodes CDR1 MNHEY and CDR2 SVGAGI. Trimming removed 2 bases from V and 10 bases from J, with 14 bases in between. The CDR3 runs to 13 residues. CDR3 amino acids: CASSYQSGSVAFF. The CDR3 DNA is TGTGCCAGCAGTTACCAGAGTGGGTCAGTAGCTTTCTTT.

The chain couples TRBV5-4 to TRBJ2-7; tentative D call: TRBD2 (5 bases). The germline V gene encodes CDR1 SGHNT and CDR2 YYREEE (reference sequence). Trimming removed 0 bases from V and 5 bases from J, with 12 bases in between. This CDR3 has 14 amino acids. The CDR3 here is CASSLGLAGDEQYF. In nucleotides, the CDR3 is TGTGCCAGCAGCTTGGGGCTCGCCGGGGACGAGCAGTACTTC.

The V gene is TRBV11-2, the J gene TRBJ2-1; 10 bases map to TRBD1. CDR3 size: 13 residues. CDR1 is SGHAT, CDR2 FQNNGV, per germline. Losses at the gene ends were 4 bases for V and 14 bases for J; bases not matched to a gene: 8. CDR3 coding DNA: TGTGCCAGCAGCTACGGGGGACAGGGGACTAAGTTCTTC. Its protein is CASSYGGQGTKFF.

This clone turned up a few times. The gene calls are TRBV19 and TRBJ1-5; unclear D gene. The CDR3 sequence is 14 residues long. Germline V gene lookup returns CDR1 LNHDA and CDR2 SQIVND (reference sequence). V lost 5 bases, J lost 4 bases, and 12 bases lay in between. DNA of the CDR3: TGTGCCAGTAGTGTACTGCAGGAGAATCAGCCCCAGCATTTT. This sequence encodes CASSVLQENQPQHF.

A few counts support this clone. This CDR3 is also generated by other DNA sequences in the sample. The chain joins TRBV19 to TRBJ1-2; the D gene is possibly TRBD1 (5 bases). The germline V and J ends were trimmed by 3 bases and 8 bases, with 10 bases remaining between them. The CDR3 runs 12 residues. Germline CDR1 is LNHDA and CDR2 is SQIVND (reference sequence). The CDR3 DNA sequence: TGTGCCAGTAGTATCGGAGGGGACGGCTACACCTTC. Protein product: CASSIGGDGYTF.

This clone was seen a few times. In DNA form, the CDR3 reads TGTGCCAGCAGTTTTGGCATTTCCTACGAGCAGTACTTC. Protein: CASSFGISYEQYF. The rearrangement links TRBV27 to TRBJ2-7; no clear D. V was shortened by 3 bases and J by 1 base, with 7 bases between the two germline ends. Germline assignment: CDR1 MNHEY and CDR2 SMNVEV (reference sequence). This CDR3 has 13 residues.

The chain is built from TRBV20-1 and TRBJ2-7, with D hard to call. V lost 0 bases and J lost 4, with 4 bases in between. The CDR3 spans 11 residues. The germline V gene has CDR1 DFQATT and CDR2 SNEGSKA (reference sequence). The CDR3 region is CSARDPYEQYF. CDR3 in DNA: TGCAGTGCTAGAGACCCGTACGAGCAGTACTTC.

This rearrangement joins TRBV5-1 to TRBJ2-3; D unresolved. The CDR3 is made up of 14 amino acids. From germline, CDR1 is SGHRS and CDR2 YFSETQ. V dropped 0 bases and J dropped 5 bases, with 10 bases sitting between them. The CDR3 reads CASSLGQEKDTQYF. Here the CDR3 DNA reads TGCGCCAGCAGCTTGGGGCAGGAGAAAGATACGCAGTATTTT.

The rearrangement uses TRBV4-1 and TRBJ2-5; TRBD2 agrees at 11 bases. The CDR3 length is 19 residues. Trimming at V came to 2 bases and at J to 2 bases, leaving 13 bases not matched to a gene. Germline CDR1 MGHRA, CDR2 YSYEKL. CDR3 in DNA: TGCGCCAGCAGCCAACTCCGTCCCGGGACTAGCGGAGAGCAAGAGACCCAGTACTTC. Translating it yields CASSQLRPGTSGEQETQYF.

This clone was seen a handful of times. The chain is built from TRBV28 and TRBJ1-5; D is uncertain. V lost 5 bases, J lost 7 bases, and 18 bases lay in between. Germline V gene data show CDR1 as MDHEN and CDR2 as SYDVKM. The CDR3 is made up of 15 amino acids. This chain's CDR3 is CASSGVAAPPQPQHF. CDR3 in DNA: TGTGCCAGCAGTGGGGTGGCGGCCCCCCCACAGCCCCAGCATTTT.

The chain is built from TRBV4-2 and TRBJ2-3; a weak D match, TRBD1 (6 bases). V lost 0 bases and J lost 2, with 9 bases in between. The CDR3 contains 15 residues. The germline V gene has CDR1 LGHNA and CDR2 YNFKEQ. Here the CDR3 DNA reads TGTGCCAGCAGCCAAGATAGGGGGATCACAGATACGCAGTATTTT. Translating gives CASSQDRGITDTQYF.